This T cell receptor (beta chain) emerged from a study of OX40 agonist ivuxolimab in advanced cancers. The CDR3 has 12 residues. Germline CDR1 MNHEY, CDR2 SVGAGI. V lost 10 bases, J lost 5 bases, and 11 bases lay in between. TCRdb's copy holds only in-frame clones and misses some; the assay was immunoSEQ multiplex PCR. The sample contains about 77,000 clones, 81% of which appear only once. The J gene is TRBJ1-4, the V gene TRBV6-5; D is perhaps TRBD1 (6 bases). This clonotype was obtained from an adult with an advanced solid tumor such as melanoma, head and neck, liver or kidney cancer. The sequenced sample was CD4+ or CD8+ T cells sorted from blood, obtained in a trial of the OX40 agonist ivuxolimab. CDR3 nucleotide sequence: TGTGCCACAGGGGAAGTGAATGAAAAACTGTTTTTT. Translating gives CATGEVNEKLFF.